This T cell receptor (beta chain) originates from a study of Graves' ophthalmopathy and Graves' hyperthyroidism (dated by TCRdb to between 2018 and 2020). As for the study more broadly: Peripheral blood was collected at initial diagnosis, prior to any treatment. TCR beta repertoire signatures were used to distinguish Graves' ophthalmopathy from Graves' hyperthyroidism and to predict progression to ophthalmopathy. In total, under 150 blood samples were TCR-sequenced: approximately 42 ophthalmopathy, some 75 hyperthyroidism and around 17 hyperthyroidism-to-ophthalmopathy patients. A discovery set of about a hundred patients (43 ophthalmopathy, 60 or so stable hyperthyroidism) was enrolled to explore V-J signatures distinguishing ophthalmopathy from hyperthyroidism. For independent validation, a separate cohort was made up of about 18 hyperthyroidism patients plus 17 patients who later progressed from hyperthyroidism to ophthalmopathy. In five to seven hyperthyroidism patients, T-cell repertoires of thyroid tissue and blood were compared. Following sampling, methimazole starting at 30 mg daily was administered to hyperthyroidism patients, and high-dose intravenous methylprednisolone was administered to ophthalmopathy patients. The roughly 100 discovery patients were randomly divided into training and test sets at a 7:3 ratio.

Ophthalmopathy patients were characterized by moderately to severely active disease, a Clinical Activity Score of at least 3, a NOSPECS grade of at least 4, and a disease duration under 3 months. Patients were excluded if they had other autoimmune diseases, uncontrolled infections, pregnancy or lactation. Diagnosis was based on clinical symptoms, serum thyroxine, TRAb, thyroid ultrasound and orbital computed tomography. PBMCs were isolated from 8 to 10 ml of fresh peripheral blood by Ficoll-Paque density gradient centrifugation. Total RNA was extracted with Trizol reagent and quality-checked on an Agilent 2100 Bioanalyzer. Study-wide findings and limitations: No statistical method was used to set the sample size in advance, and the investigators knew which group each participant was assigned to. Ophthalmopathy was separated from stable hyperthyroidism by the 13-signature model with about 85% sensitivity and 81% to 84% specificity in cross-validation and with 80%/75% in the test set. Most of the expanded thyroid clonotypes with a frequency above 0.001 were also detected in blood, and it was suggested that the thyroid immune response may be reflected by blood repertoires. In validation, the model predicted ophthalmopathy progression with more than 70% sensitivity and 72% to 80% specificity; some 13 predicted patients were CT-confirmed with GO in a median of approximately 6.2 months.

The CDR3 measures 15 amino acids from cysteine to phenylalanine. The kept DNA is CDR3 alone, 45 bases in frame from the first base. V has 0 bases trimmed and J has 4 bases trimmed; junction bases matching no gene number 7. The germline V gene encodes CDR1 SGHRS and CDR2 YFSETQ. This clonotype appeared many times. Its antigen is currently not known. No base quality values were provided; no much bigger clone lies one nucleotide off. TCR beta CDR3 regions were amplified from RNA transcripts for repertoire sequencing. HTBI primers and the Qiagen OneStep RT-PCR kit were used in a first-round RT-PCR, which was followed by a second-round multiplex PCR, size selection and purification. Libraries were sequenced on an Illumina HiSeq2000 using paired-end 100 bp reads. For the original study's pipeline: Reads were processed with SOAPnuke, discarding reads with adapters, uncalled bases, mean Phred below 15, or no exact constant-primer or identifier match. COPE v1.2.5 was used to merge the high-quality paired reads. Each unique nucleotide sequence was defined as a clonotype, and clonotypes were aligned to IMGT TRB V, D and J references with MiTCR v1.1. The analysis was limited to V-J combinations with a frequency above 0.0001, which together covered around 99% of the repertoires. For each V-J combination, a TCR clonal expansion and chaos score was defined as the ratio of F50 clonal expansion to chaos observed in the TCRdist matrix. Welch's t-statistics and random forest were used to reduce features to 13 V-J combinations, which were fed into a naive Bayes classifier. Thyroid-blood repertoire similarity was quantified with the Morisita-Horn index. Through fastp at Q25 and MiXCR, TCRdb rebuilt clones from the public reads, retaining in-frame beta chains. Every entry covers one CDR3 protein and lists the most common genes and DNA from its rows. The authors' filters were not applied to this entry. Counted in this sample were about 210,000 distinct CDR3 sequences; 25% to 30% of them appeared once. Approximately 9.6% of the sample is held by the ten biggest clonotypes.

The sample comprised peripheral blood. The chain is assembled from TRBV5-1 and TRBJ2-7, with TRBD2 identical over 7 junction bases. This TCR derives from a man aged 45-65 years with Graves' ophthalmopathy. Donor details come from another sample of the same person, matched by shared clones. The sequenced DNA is TGCGCCAGCAGCTTGGCTGGCGGGAGTCATTACGAGCAGTACTTC. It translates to CASSLAGGSHYEQYF.